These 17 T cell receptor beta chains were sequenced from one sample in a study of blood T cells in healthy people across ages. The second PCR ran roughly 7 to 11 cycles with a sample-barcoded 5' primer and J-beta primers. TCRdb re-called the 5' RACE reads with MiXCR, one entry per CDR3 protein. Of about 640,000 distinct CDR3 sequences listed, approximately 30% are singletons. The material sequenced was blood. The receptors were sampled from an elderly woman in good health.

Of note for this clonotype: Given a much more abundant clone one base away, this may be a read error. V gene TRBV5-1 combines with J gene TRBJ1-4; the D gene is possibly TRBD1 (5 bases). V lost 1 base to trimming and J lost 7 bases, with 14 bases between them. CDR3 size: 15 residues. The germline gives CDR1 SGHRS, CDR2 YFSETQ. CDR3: CASSLTPGKGEKLFF. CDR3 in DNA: TGCGCCAGCAGCTTGACCCCAGGGAAGGGTGAAAAACTGTTTTTT. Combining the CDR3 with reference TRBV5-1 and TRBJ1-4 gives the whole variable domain KAGVTQTPRYLIKTRGQQVTLSCSPISGHRSVSWYQQTPGQGLQFLFEYFSETQRNKGNFPGRFSGRQFSNSRSEMNVSTLELGDSALYLCASSLTPGKGEKLFFGSGTQLSVL.

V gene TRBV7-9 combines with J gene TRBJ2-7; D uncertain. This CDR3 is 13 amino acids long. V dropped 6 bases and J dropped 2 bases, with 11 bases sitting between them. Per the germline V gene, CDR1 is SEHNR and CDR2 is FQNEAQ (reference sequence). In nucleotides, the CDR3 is TGTGCCAGCAGATCGGGCCTGACCTACGAGCAGTACTTC. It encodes CASRSGLTYEQYF.

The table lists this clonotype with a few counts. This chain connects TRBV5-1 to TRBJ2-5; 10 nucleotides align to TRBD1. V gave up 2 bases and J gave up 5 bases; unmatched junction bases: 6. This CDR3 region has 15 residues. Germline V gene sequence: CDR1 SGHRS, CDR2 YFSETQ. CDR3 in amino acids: CASSFRQGARETQYF. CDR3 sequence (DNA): TGCGCCAGCAGCTTTCGACAGGGGGCGCGGGAGACCCAGTACTTC.

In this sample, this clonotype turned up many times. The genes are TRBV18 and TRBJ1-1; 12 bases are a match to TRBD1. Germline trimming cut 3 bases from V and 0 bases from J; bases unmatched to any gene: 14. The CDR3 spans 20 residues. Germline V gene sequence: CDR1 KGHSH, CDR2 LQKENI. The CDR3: CASSPLPTGGQGAMNTEAFF. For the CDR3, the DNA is TGTGCCAGCTCACCCCTTCCGACTGGGGGACAGGGGGCGATGAACACTGAAGCTTTCTTT.

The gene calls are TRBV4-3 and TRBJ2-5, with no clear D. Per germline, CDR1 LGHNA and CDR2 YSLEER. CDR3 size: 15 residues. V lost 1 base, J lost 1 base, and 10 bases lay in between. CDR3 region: CASSQGQNAQETQYF. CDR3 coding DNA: TGCGCCAGCAGCCAAGGTCAAAACGCCCAAGAGACCCAGTACTTC.

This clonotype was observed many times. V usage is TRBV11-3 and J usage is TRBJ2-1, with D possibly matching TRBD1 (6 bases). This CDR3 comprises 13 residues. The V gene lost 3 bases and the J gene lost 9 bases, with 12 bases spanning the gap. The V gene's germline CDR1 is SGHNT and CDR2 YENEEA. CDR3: CASSFLQGPEQFF. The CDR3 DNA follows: TGTGCCAGCAGCTTTTTACAGGGTCCTGAGCAGTTCTTC.

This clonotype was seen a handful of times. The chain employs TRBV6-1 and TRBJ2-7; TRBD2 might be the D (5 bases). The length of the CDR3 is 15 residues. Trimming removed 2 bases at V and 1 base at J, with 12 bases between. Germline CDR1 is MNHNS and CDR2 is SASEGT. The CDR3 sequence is CASSEIEGVSYEQYF. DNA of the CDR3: TGTGCCAGCAGTGAAATTGAGGGTGTTTCCTACGAGCAGTACTTC.

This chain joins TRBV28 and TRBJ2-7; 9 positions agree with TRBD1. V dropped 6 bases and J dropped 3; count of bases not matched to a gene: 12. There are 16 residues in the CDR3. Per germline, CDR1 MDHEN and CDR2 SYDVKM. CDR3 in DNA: TGTGCCAGCAGCCCCCTACCGGGACAGGGTAGCTACGAGCAGTACTTC. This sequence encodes CASSPLPGQGSYEQYF.

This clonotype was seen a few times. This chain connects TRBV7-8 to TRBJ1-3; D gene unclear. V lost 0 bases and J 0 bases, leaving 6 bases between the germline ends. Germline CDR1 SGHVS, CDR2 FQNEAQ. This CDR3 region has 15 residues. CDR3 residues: CASSLAPSSGNTIYF. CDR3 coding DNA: TGTGCCAGCAGCTTAGCGCCCAGCTCTGGAAACACCATATATTTT.

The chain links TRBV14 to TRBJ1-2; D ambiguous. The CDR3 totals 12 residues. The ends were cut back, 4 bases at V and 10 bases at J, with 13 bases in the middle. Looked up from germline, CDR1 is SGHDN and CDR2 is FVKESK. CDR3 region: CASSRLGSFYTF. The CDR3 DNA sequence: TGTGCCAGCAGCCGATTGGGCAGCTTCTACACCTTC.

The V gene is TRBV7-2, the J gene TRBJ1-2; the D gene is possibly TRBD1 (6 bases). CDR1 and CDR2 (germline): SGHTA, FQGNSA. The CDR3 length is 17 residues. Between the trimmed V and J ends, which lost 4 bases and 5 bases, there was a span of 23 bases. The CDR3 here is CTSSSLGPTGGRYGYTF. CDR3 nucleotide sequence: TGTACCAGCAGCTCCCTGGGGCCGACAGGCGGAAGATATGGCTACACCTTC.

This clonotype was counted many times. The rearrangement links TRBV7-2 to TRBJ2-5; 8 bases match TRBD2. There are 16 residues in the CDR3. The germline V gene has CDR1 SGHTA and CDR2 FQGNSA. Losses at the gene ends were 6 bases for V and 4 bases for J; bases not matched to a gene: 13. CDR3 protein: CASSPLGGGIGETQYF. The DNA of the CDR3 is TGTGCCAGCAGTCCCCTCGGCGGGGGGATCGGAGAGACCCAGTACTTC.

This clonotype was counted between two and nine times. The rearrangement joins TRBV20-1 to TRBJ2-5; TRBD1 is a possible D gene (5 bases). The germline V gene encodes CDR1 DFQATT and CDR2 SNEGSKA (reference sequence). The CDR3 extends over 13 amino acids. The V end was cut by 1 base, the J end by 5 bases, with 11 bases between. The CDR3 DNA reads TGCAGTGCTAGAGGAGAATGGGGCGAGACCCAGTACTTC. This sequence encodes CSARGEWGETQYF.

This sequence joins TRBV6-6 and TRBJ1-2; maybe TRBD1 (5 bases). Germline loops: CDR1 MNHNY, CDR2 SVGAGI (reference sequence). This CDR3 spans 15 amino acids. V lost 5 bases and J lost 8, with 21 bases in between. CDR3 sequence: CASSGLPTADEGYTF. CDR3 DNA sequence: TGTGCCAGCAGTGGCCTGCCGACAGCGGATGAAGGCTACACCTTC.

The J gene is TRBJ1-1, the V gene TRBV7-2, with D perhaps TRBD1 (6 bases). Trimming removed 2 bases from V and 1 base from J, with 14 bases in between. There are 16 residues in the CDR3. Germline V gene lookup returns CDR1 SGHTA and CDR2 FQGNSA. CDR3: CASSLFGQTSNTEAFF. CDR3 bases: TGTGCCAGCAGCTTATTCGGACAGACCTCGAACACTGAAGCTTTCTTT.

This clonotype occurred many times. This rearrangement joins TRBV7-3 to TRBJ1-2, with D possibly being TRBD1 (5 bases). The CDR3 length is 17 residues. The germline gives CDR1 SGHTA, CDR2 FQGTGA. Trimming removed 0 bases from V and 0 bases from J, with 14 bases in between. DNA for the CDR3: TGTGCCAGCAGCTTAACTGGGGGTTTGGGGGCTAACTATGGCTACACCTTC. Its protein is CASSLTGGLGANYGYTF.

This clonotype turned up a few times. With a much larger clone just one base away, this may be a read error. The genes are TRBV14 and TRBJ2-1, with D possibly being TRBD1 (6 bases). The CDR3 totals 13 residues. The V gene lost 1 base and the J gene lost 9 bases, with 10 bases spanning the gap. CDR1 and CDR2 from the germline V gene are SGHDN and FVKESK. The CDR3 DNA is TGTGCCAGCAGCCAAGTACAGGGCGGTGAGCAGTTCTTC. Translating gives CASSQVQGGEQFF.